This TCR beta chain came from a study of Graves' ophthalmopathy and Graves' hyperthyroidism. General observations from the study: Blood also held most thyroid clonotypes expanded above 0.001 frequency. Predictions made by the model for ophthalmopathy progression reached roughly 70% sensitivity and roughly 75% specificity.

Worth noting for this clonotype: Its antigen is not known.

Amplification targeted the TCR beta CDR3 regions, with RNA transcripts as the source material. After a first-round RT-PCR with HTBI primers, a second-round multiplex PCR was run. TCRdb reprocessed the multiplex PCR reads via MiXCR and lists one record per CDR3 protein. The data hold approximately 460,000 distinct CDR3 sequences, with over 13% observed a single time. A diagnosis was made from clinical symptoms together with serum thyroxine, TRAb, thyroid ultrasound and orbital computed tomography. As the starting material, approximately 10 ml of fresh peripheral blood yielded the PBMCs. Germline-derived CDR1 and CDR2 are SQVTM and ANQGSEA. The CDR3 extends over 13 amino acids. V gave up 5 bases and J gave up 1 base, with 12 bases separating them.

The receptor comes from a woman in her 30s with Graves' ophthalmopathy. The rearrangement links TRBV29-1 to TRBJ2-7; D assignment may be TRBD1 or TRBD2 (5 bases each). The sequenced sample consisted of blood. CDR3 protein: CSVFGTASYEQYF. Here the CDR3 DNA reads TGCAGCGTTTTTGGGACGGCGTCCTACGAGCAGTACTTC.